The sequence of this T cell receptor beta chain was determined in a study of radiotherapy plus CTLA-4 blockade in lung cancer (dated by TCRdb to 2017 to 2018). As for the study more broadly: Among enrolled patients, under 20% had an objective response and 31% reached disease control. General conclusions and limits of the study: The strongest predictors of response, as reported, were early dynamic changes in blood T cell clones along with a rise in serum interferon-beta after radiation. After treatment with radiotherapy and ipilimumab, TCR clones that originated in tumors expanded in peripheral blood.

Library method: the immunoSEQ multiplex PCR assay. TCRdb mirrors the immuneACCESS table, restricted to in-frame sequences. Some clones are absent from its copies; in checked studies, under half trace to an unresolved V gene, and the reason for the others is unknown. The sample profile shows around 30,000 clones; roughly three quarters of them were found once. In total, the top ten clones hold roughly 15% of the sample. Focal radiation therapy combined with CTLA-4 blockade (ipilimumab) was tested in patients with chemo-refractory metastatic non-small-cell lung cancer. From the germline V gene (reference sequence), CDR1 is LNHDA and CDR2 is SQIVND. The CDR3 measures 16 amino acids from cysteine to phenylalanine. The kept DNA is CDR3 alone, 48 bases in frame from the first base. The V and J ends are trimmed by 0 bases and 2 bases, leaving 12 bases between them. Remarks on this clone: The specificity of this receptor is unknown. Base qualities are not provided; no much larger clone lies one nucleotide away.

The sample was peripheral blood, taken from a patient treated with radiotherapy plus ipilimumab. The sequence derives from a human donor with non-small cell lung cancer that progressed on radiotherapy plus ipilimumab. Here the chain combines TRBV19 and TRBJ2-3; TRBD2 is perhaps the D gene, given 5 matching bases. CDR3 protein: CASSIDVRGITDTQYF. The DNA sequence is as follows: TGTGCCAGTAGTATAGATGTTCGGGGAATCACAGATACGCAGTATTTT.